This TCR beta chain was profiled in a study of cytomegalovirus exposure and HLA in healthy donors. Study-level points and caveats: The HLA-A and HLA-B alleles of most subjects were reportedly predicted accurately from TCR beta sequences. There were 150 or so TCR beta chains listed as cytomegalovirus-associated. TCR association rates varied by HLA locus in a later analysis, with DRB1 highest and HLA-C lowest.

60 Vbeta and 13 Jbeta primers were used in PCR. In the authors' workflow: The authors later counted 65 million to 80 million unique TCR beta chains, 9 million to 12 million of them shared. Sequenced by immunoSEQ multiplex PCR; TCRdb stores in-frame clones only, minus some. V and J calls and clone size are copied from that table; D and trimming were computed from the DNA. The sample has hundreds of thousands of clones; about 80% are singletons. This clone was seen once. Antigen: not known. CDR3 length equals 16 residues. Deletions cut 6 bases from V and 2 bases from J, with 20 bases between. Germline CDR1 SGHTA, CDR2 FQGNSA.

The receptor comes from a male donor in good health and CMV-seronegative. The rearrangement joins TRBV7-2 to TRBJ2-7, with a weak D call TRBD2 (5 bases). Material: PBMCs. CDR3 sequence reads: CASRSPGGRPPYEQYF. CDR3 coding DNA: TGTGCCAGCAGATCACCTGGCGGGCGTCCCCCCTACGAGCAGTACTTC.